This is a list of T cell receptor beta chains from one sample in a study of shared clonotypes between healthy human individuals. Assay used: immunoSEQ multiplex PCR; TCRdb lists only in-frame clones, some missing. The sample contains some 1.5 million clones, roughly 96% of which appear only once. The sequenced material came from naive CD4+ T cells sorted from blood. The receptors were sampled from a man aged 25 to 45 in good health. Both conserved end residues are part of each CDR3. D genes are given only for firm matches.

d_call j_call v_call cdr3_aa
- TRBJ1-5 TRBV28 CASTREVGQPQHF
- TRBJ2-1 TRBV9 CASSVGGVSNEQFF
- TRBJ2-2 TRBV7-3 CASSLRQGRTGELFF
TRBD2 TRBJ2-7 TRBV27 CASSISSGPISYEQYF
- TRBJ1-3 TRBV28 CASTRGGGMGGNTIYF
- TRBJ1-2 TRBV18 CASSPIPRESNYGYTF
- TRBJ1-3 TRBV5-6 CASSWRAGAGNTIYF
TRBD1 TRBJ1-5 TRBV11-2 CASSLTGDGNQPQHF
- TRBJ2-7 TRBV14 CASSQLRPPHSYEQYF
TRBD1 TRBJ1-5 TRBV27 CASSDRVGTTVWGNQPQHF
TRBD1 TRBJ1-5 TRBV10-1 CASSRGVWPQHF
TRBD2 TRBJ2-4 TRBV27 CASAGLAGVGLAKNIQYF
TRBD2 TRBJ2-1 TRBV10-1 CASSESPSGQQFF
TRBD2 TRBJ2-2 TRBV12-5 CASGLVEVAGKEGRTGELFF
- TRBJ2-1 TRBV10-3 CAISESSGEQFF
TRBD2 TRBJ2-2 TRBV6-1 CASSDFAGGSMPGELFF
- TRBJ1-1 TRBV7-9 CASSLGRNTEAFF
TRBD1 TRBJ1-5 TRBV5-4 CASSVDRGQPQHF
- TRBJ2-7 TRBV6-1 CATTLRDNINEQYF
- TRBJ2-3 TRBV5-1 CASSLDQTDTQYF
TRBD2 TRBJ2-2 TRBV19 CASSKGLAGGSGELFF
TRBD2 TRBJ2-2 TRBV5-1 CASSLAGLAAANTGELFF
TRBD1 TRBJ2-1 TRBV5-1 CASSGGQGSYNEQFF
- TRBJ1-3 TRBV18 CASSQDTTSGNTIYF
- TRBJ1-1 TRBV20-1 CSLGRLTEAFF
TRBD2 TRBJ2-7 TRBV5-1 CASSQTSNTYEQYF
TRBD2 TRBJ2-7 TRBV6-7 CASSYSTGGRAYEQYF
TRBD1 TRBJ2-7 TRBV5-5 CASSLLGDRGNEQYF
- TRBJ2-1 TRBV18 CASSPSNEQFF
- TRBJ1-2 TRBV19 CASSIDLGAYGYTF
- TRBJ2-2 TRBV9 CASSVANPQGTGELFF
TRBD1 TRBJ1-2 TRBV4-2 CASSQDSQGDTINYGYTF
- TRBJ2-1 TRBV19 CASRAPGRANEQFF
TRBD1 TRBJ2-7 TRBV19 CASTVSHRGQYEQYF
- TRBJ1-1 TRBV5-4 CASSPPLGEAFF
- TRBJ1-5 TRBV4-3 CASSQEPNQPQHF
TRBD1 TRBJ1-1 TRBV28 CASSMITGGLLNEAFF
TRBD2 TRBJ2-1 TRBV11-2 CASSSRTSGRPLSYNEQFF
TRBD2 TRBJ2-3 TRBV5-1 CASSFMGLAGVSDTQYF
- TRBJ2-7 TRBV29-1 CSATGLQTYEQYF
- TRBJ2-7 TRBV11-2 CASSLRGYEQYF
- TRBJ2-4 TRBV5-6 CASSSTRGGLAKNIQYF
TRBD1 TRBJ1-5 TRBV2 CASSPTGPNQPQHF
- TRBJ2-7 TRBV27 CASSLFGGEQYF
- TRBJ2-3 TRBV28 CASSSRVLRDTQYF
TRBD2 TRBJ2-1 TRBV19 CASSRTSGRSYNEQFF
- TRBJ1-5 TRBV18 CASSPSANQPQHF
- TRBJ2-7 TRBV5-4 CASSPTGIHEQYF
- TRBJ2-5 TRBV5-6 CASPRPGTRGETQYF
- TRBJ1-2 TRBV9 CASTYRDSLYYGYTF
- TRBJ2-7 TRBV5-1 CASRENSGDSYEQYF
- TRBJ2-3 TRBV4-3 CASSQEPLTRDTQYF